These 13 T cell receptor beta chains were all obtained from the same sample, sequenced in a study of blood T cell repertoires in COVID-19. Clones were read by immunoSEQ multiplex PCR, and TCRdb kept only the in-frame ones, dropping some. The sample lists 90,000 to 120,000 clones, 70% to 80% seen once, with around a fifth in the top ten. The sample consisted of peripheral blood. The receptors originated from a man aged 65 to 79 with active or convalescent COVID-19.

This clone appeared a single time. The chain combines TRBV5-4 with TRBJ2-5; tentative D call: TRBD2 (5 bases). V lost 2 bases and J 4 bases, leaving 15 bases between the germline ends. Looked up from germline, CDR1 is SGHNT and CDR2 is YYREEE (reference sequence). The length of the CDR3 is 15 residues. The DNA for the CDR3 is TGTGCCAGCAGCTTCGGAGGCGTTGAGAGAGAGACCCAGTACTTC. This codes for CASSFGGVERETQYF.

The chain recombines TRBV5-1 with TRBJ2-5; D is possibly TRBD2 (6 bases). V dropped 6 bases and J dropped 5 bases, with 17 bases sitting between them. Looked up from germline, CDR1 is SGHRS and CDR2 is YFSETQ. CDR3 length: 14 residues. CDR3 sequence: CASNYGDGGETQYF. CDR3 nucleotide sequence: TGCGCCAGCAACTACGGGGACGGAGGGGAGACCCAGTACTTC.

The chain combines TRBV9 with TRBJ2-1, with D possibly matching TRBD2 (6 bases). The CDR3 runs to 15 residues. Germline V gene lookup returns CDR1 SGDLS and CDR2 YYNGEE. Trimming left V 2 bases short and J 7 bases short, with 16 bases between. The CDR3 coding sequence is TGTGCCAGCAGCGTCGGCGGGACCCTTGTGAATGAGCAGTTCTTC. Protein product: CASSVGGTLVNEQFF.

The chain links TRBV6-5 to TRBJ2-5; 9 bases agree with TRBD2. J was trimmed by 4 bases and V by 6 bases; bases with no gene match: 6. The CDR3 contains 14 residues. Germline CDR1 MNHEY, CDR2 SVGAGI. The CDR3 bases are TGTGCCAGCAGGCAAAATAGCGGGGGAGAGACCCAGTACTTC. This gives the protein CASRQNSGGETQYF.

This clone appeared once. J is TRBJ2-5 and V is TRBV4-2, with TRBD2 matching over 12 bases. The CDR3 is 19 residues long. Germline CDR1 and CDR2: LGHNA and YNFKEQ. V shed 4 bases, J shed 5 bases, and the junction held 17 bases outside the gene matches. CDR3 region: CASSRLPGTSGWAWETQYF. CDR3 nucleotide sequence: TGTGCCAGCAGCCGACTCCCAGGGACTAGCGGGTGGGCGTGGGAGACCCAGTACTTC.

This clone appeared a single time. The CDR3 DNA reads TGTGCCAGCAGTTTAGCCGGGGGGGCGCTAAGCTCTGGAAACACCATATATTTT. Its translation is CASSLAGGALSSGNTIYF. This sequence joins TRBV28 and TRBJ1-3; perhaps TRBD1 as D (6 bases). V was cut by 2 bases and J by 0 bases, with 17 bases left in between. Germline V gives CDR1 MDHEN, CDR2 SYDVKM. The CDR3 runs to 18 residues.

This clone is a singleton in its sample. V is TRBV27 and J is TRBJ2-3; TRBD1 matches 8 bases. The CDR3 totals 14 residues. Germline V gene lookup returns CDR1 MNHEY and CDR2 SMNVEV (reference sequence). With 7 bases clipped from V and 0 bases from J, the junction kept 3 bases outside the gene matches. CDR3 loop: CASKRQGSTDTQYF. In nucleotides, the CDR3 is TGTGCCAGCAAGAGACAGGGGAGCACAGATACGCAGTATTTT.

This sequence joins TRBV5-1 and TRBJ2-2; 11 bases match TRBD2. The CDR3 has 17 residues. V trimming: 4 bases; J trimming: 3 bases; junction bases outside the gene matches: 8. CDR1 is SGHRS and CDR2 is YFSETQ in the germline V gene. In DNA, the CDR3 is TGCGCCAGCAGCCCTACTAGCGGGAGTTATGACACCGGGGAGCTGTTTTTT. This encodes CASSPTSGSYDTGELFF. The entire variable domain, with the rest obtained from reference TRBV5-1 and TRBJ2-2, is as follows: KAGVTQTPRYLIKTRGQQVTLSCSPISGHRSVSWYQQTPGQGLQFLFEYFSETQRNKGNFPGRFSGRQFSNSRSEMNVSTLELGDSALYLCASSPTSGSYDTGELFFGEGSRLTVL.

The count of this clone is one. This sequence joins TRBV9 and TRBJ2-1, with TRBD2 identical over 10 bases. V was clipped by 0 bases and J by 7 bases; unmatched bases: 13. The germline CDR1 and CDR2 sequences are SGDLS and YYNGEE. CDR3 length: 18 amino acids. Here the CDR3 DNA reads TGTGCCAGCAGCGTAGAGGGAGGAGCGGGAGGGCCAGGAAATGAGCAGTTCTTC. Translation: CASSVEGGAGGPGNEQFF. Full variable domain (rest looked up from reference TRBV9 and TRBJ2-1): DSGVTQTPKHLITATGQRVTLRCSPRSGDLSVYWYQQSLDQGLQFLIQYYNGEERAKGNILERFSAQQFPDLHSELNLSSLELGDSALYFCASSVEGGAGGPGNEQFFGPGTRLTVL.

This chain connects TRBV2 to TRBJ2-4, with 9 bases identical to TRBD2. The CDR3 has 16 amino acids. Unmatched junction bases numbered 9, after V lost 3 bases and J lost 6 bases. Germline V gene sequence: CDR1 SNHLY, CDR2 FYNNEI. The CDR3 is CASSDAVAGALNIQYF. The CDR3 DNA reads as TGTGCCAGCAGTGACGCGGTAGCGGGGGCCCTAAACATTCAGTACTTC.

The chain employs TRBV7-2 and TRBJ1-3, with no clear D. CDR1 and CDR2 (germline): SGHTA, FQGNSA. The CDR3 is made up of 17 amino acids. Trimming removed 0 bases from V and 0 bases from J, with 12 bases in between. The CDR3 loop is CASSLAAAKSSGNTIYF. The CDR3 DNA reads TGTGCCAGCAGCTTAGCGGCGGCGAAGAGCTCTGGAAACACCATATATTTT.

The chain carries TRBV28 and TRBJ2-3, with 12 bases matching TRBD2. The CDR3 totals 17 residues. V lost 4 bases to trimming and J lost 5 bases; unmatched junction nucleotides: 10. Germline V gives CDR1 MDHEN, CDR2 SYDVKM. The CDR3 loop reads CASSSGGRLAGVDTQYF. The CDR3 DNA reads as TGTGCCAGCAGTTCCGGAGGCCGACTAGCGGGAGTAGATACGCAGTATTTT.

The J gene is TRBJ2-3, the V gene TRBV10-3; 8 bases match TRBD2. J lost 6 bases, V lost 4 bases, and 6 bases had no gene match. CDR3 length: 14 residues. Germline CDR1 reads ENHRY; CDR2 reads SYGVKD. The CDR3 reads CAISVGGGKDTQYF. The CDR3 DNA sequence: TGTGCCATCAGTGTAGGCGGGGGGAAGGATACGCAGTATTTT.